These 2 T cell receptor beta chains were all obtained from the same sample, sequenced in a study of beta chain features in type 1 diabetes. All of the isolated RNA was reverse transcribed, so expressed TCRB transcripts were sequenced. Sequenced by immunoSEQ multiplex PCR; TCRdb stores in-frame clones only, minus some. The sample lists approximately 23,000 clones; roughly 69% were seen once. What was sequenced was Tregs from blood. Source of these receptors: a middle-aged woman in good health.

This clone was seen only a few times. V and J are TRBV7-8 and TRBJ2-1; 12 bases are a match to TRBD2. This CDR3 is 18 amino acids long. V shed 5 bases, J shed 1 base, and the junction held 9 bases outside the gene matches. The V gene's germline CDR1 is SGHVS and CDR2 FQNEAQ. CDR3 sequence: CASSPGTSGPISYNEQFF. As DNA, the CDR3 is TGTGCCAGCAGCCCCGGGACTAGCGGGCCTATTTCCTACAATGAGCAGTTCTTC.

The CDR3 bases are TGTGCCAGCAGTGAAGGTGCGAGGGATACGCAGTATTTT. Its translation: CASSEGARDTQYF. The V call is TRBV6-5, the J call TRBJ2-3; D uncertain. Looked up from germline, CDR1 is MNHEY and CDR2 is SVGAGI. With 5 bases removed from V and 6 bases from J, the gap between germline ends came to 12 bases. This CDR3 has 13 amino acids.